This TCR beta chain stems from a study of cytomegalovirus exposure and HLA in healthy donors (TCRdb year 2017). A note on the overall study: According to an earlier analysis of a few hundred of the donors, roughly 180 million T cells yielded over 90 million unique TCR beta sequences and about 300 Gb of sequence data. An early release that covered roughly 600 HLA-typed donors contained approximately 300 gigabases of sequencing data and tens of millions of unique TCR sequences. Of the roughly 400 genotyped donors, 65% to 90% fell in the genetic ancestry cluster associated with self-reported Caucasian donors. The study was designed to test whether signatures of past pathogen exposure could be identified by cataloging public T cell receptors. The T cell repertoires of 670 or so subjects were profiled by immunosequencing and related to cytomegalovirus serostatus. A separate validation cohort of 100 to 150 different subjects was used in addition to the roughly 670-subject first cohort. High-throughput TCR immunosequencing, statistical association of individual TCRs with disease status, and machine learning were combined to predict cytomegalovirus infection status. To study patterns of TCR occurrence, a later analysis re-analyzed previously published TCR beta repertoires from 500 to 850 donors and added high-resolution HLA genotyping. The later analysis used no new phenotypic data to find candidate immune exposures, relying instead on TCR beta sequences and their occurrence across donors. An earlier analysis of several hundred of the donors applied high-throughput TCR beta sequencing to assess whether each TCR beta V gene segment acted as functional or pseudogenic. Donor age, sex, ethnicity and CMV serostatus were collected together with the repertoire data. Genome-wide SNP genotypes for about 65% of the roughly 700 donors were used in a later genetic analysis, which treated that subset as a discovery cohort. All discovery cohort repertoires had been generated on a single sequencing platform. Both class I and class II loci were covered by HLA typing, at four-digit resolution. The number of donors typed differed by locus, with about 629-640 for A, B, C, DRB1 and DQB1, more than 500 for DQA1, 606 for DPA1, and 472 for DPB1. Four to six DR-DQ haplotypes were handled as single units for association and clustering, since linkage in the cohort was strong. Among about 370 genotyped donors of the cohort, an average of about 240,000 unique TCR beta nucleotide sequences was sequenced per donor, of which 15% to 20% were non-productive.

The cohort was made up of 500 to 850 healthy bone marrow donors. Cohort members were all nominally healthy when sampled, although unrecorded immune exposures were likely present. The donor tested CMV seronegative, placing the donor among the roughly 350 seronegative members of the cohort. Each donor provided a peripheral blood sample, and peripheral blood mononuclear cells were used for TCR beta sequencing. The Qiagen DNeasy Blood Extraction Kit was used to extract genomic DNA from the blood cell samples. Results and caveats for the whole study, not just this receptor: In a later analysis, over 15,000 TCR beta sequences were associated with specific HLA alleles at a false discovery rate of 0.05. For the cohort, immune exposure information was limited to CMV serostatus. According to the authors, the approach could potentially be generalized to other disease states and immunological phenotypes. HLA typing was unavailable for some donors at each locus, so association tests used only the typed subset. A few of the identified cytomegalovirus-associated TCR beta chains were confirmed in vitro to be specific for cytomegalovirus antigens. A further reported finding was that TCR beta sequences accurately predicted the HLA-A and HLA-B alleles for most subjects in the first cohort. A cluster of highly shared sequence variants was judged likely to represent a technical artifact of the sequencing pipeline. Roughly uniform sequencing depth across donors was assumed in presence/absence analyses, although this assumption may not hold. A later genetic analysis associated a missense DCLRE1C variant with V-gene and J-gene trimming of TCR beta chains, and an independent cohort replicated the association. In an earlier analysis of around 600 of the donors, most TCR beta V segments appeared in productive rearrangements about 87% or about 30% of the time, broadly matching IMGT annotations. In a later analysis, the rate of TCR association differed among HLA loci, with DRB1 alleles having the most associated TCRs and HLA-C alleles having the fewest. Because counts were too low, seventeen rarely observed V segments, including chromosome 9 orphons, were excluded from the earlier analysis of some 590 of the donors. In a later analysis, HLA-associated TCR beta chains showed more clonal expansion and lower generation probabilities than non-associated chains that were equally common. Strong co-occurrence of HLA alleles, especially DR and DQ, made assigning TCR associations to individual alleles difficult. In this cohort, only TCR beta chains were sequenced, and detectable features were limited by the absence of alpha or paired-chain data. According to a later analysis, most CMV-associated TCR beta chains appeared to be HLA-restricted, and the HLA associations seemed to be driven largely by CMV exposure. The classifier was reported to diagnose cytomegalovirus status with high specificity and sensitivity in both the original cohort and the validation cohort. According to a later analysis, parvovirus B19, influenza, CMV and Epstein-Barr virus appeared linked to several top co-occurrence clusters. In a later genetic analysis, fewer N-insertions in productive TCRs were reported among donors in an Asian-associated ancestry cluster than the roughly 710-donor mean. In the study, some 160 TCR beta chains were listed as associated with cytomegalovirus. Correlated functional status among segregating V segments might be attributable to linkage disequilibrium, but an unknown experimental factor could not be ruled out. Some IMGT-functional V segments, including TRBV6-2 and TRBV6-3, could not be told apart with the 87-base-pair reads, so those segments were excluded. Most TCR sequences were seen in very few donors, while some public TCRs were found in many individuals.

The library was prepared using the immunoSEQ multiplex PCR assay. For the multiplex PCR, a mixture combining 60 forward primers for TCR Vbeta segments and 13 reverse primers for TCR Jbeta segments was used. A multiplex PCR assay on genomic DNA amplified the CDR3 region of rearranged TCR beta genes. The amplified TCR beta libraries were sequenced on the Illumina HiSeq System as 87-base-pair reads. The authors' analysis ran thus. In a later analysis, tens of millions of unique TCR beta chains were counted across the 500 to 700 repertoires, and some 10 million of these chains were shared by at least two donors. Raw reads were error-corrected and collapsed into unique sequences with a nearest-neighbor algorithm that merged closely related sequences to remove PCR and sequencing errors. Alignment of CDR3 sequences to IMGT reference sequences was used to assign V, D and J gene segments. For a sequence to be retained, a match of at least six nucleotides was required to both a V gene segment and a J gene segment. Rearrangements were called productive when the CDR3 lacked stop codons and stayed in frame with V and J; all others were non-productive. CDR3 was defined according to IMGT convention as the region running from the second conserved V-encoded cysteine to the conserved J-encoded phenylalanine. The earlier analysis of 500 to 650 of the donors excluded any sequence lacking an unambiguous match to a single V gene segment. In an earlier analysis of some 590 of the donors, V segments were called functional above 56.7% productive rearrangements and were called segregating when the between-donor standard deviation exceeded 5%. A statistical classification framework was built to diagnose cytomegalovirus status from the catalog of TCR beta chain sequences. In a later analysis, TCR nucleotide sequences were compared against IMGT/GENE-DB human TR gene sequences so that V and J genes could be assigned. A later analysis assigned CDR3 sequences and most-parsimonious VDJ recombination scenarios with the TCRdist pipeline. In a later analysis, every TCR beta chain was defined by the combination of its CDR3 amino acid sequence and its V-gene family, and reads without a unique V-gene family were dropped. To address suspected cross-contamination and a sequencing artifact, a later analysis removed 550 to 750 highly shared, low-generation-probability nucleotide sequences. In a later analysis, a clonal expansion index was calculated for each public chain from normalized within-repertoire ranks of inferred template counts. Generation probabilities in a later analysis came from a VDJ recombination model fitted to out-of-frame rearrangements, and those results were checked against IGoR. In a later analysis, TCR-TCR, TCR-HLA and TCR-CMV co-occurrence was scored with hypergeometric tests, and a repertoire-size bias correction was applied to TCR pairs. In a later analysis, false discovery rates were estimated by permuting HLA or CMV assignments 20 times. A later analysis grouped co-occurring TCRs with DBSCAN, adding TCRdist sequence similarity when clustering within HLA-allele-positive subsets. Co-occurrence clustering excluded repertoires with fewer than 30,000 or more than 120,000 public chains, plus five with anomalous nucleotide sharing. Held by TCRdb, this immuneACCESS table contains in-frame sequences only and omits some clones. Under half of the omission traces to an unresolved V gene where checked; the cause of the rest is unknown. V and J calls plus clone size are reproduced from that table; the DNA served to infer D and trimming. The sample table records 99,000 or so clones; 83% of these occur just once. 5.5% to 7% of the sample lies in the top ten.

About this clone: The specificity of this receptor is unknown. No much larger clonotype is one base removed from it; base qualities were not supplied.

V loses 4 bases of germline sequence and J loses 0 bases, and the interval between the two ends is 10 bases. As encoded in the germline V gene, CDR1 is KGHSY while CDR2 is FQNENV. Counted from cysteine to phenylalanine, this CDR3 has 15 amino acids. The only DNA kept is the CDR3, 45 bases in frame from the first base. This receptor was obtained from a man between 18 and 35 years old in good health and CMV-seronegative. The V and J genes are TRBV16 and TRBJ1-3, with the identity of the D gene unclear. Sequenced material: PBMCs. Here the CDR3 is given as CASSRGLNSGNTIYF. At the DNA level, the sequence is TGTGCCAGCAGCCGAGGATTAAACTCTGGAAACACCATATATTTT.